Sequencing of this T cell receptor (beta chain) was carried out in a study of cytomegalovirus exposure and HLA in healthy donors (dated by TCRdb to 2017 to 2019). At the level of the whole study: An earlier analysis of approximately 550 of the donors reported roughly 300 Gb of sequence data and approximately 110 million unique TCR beta sequences from about 180 million T cells. The later analysis used no new phenotypic data to find candidate immune exposures, relying instead on TCR beta sequences and their occurrence across donors. Across some 400 genotyped donors of the cohort, an average of roughly 230,000 unique TCR beta nucleotide sequences per donor were sequenced, and roughly 20% of those sequences were non-productive. The study aimed to test whether signatures of past pathogen exposure could be identified by cataloging public T cell receptors. An early release covering approximately 600 HLA-typed donors comprised approximately 290 gigabases of sequencing data and roughly 86 million unique TCR sequences. Roughly 5 DR-DQ haplotypes were handled as single units for association and clustering because linkage in the cohort was strong. Donor age, sex, ethnicity and CMV serostatus were collected together with the repertoire data. The T cell repertoires of 666 subjects were profiled by immunosequencing and related to cytomegalovirus serostatus. A separate validation cohort of roughly 130 different subjects was used in addition to the roughly 620-subject first cohort. A later analysis re-examined previously published TCR beta repertoires from 600 to 700 donors and added high-resolution HLA genotyping to investigate patterns of TCR occurrence. The study combined high-throughput TCR immunosequencing, statistical association of individual TCRs with disease status, and machine learning to predict cytomegalovirus infection status. HLA typing covered class I and class II loci at four-digit resolution. All discovery cohort repertoires had been generated on a single sequencing platform. The number of donors typed differed by locus, with about 620-630 for A, B, C, DRB1 and DQB1, approximately 500 for DQA1, over 600 for DPA1, and some 450 for DPB1. In an earlier analysis of 587 of the donors, high-throughput TCR beta sequencing was used to judge whether each TCR beta V gene segment behaved as functional or pseudogenic. A later genetic analysis used genome-wide SNP genotypes for about three fifths of the 666 donors, treating that subset as a discovery cohort. The genetic ancestry cluster associated with self-reported Caucasian donors included 81% of the roughly 410 genotyped donors.

Taken from the germline V gene (reference sequence), the CDR1 and CDR2 loops are MNHNY and SVGAGI. The CDR3 measures 12 amino acids from cysteine to phenylalanine. The read is trimmed to its CDR3 DNA, 36 bases read in frame from base 1. V drops 11 bases and J drops 0 bases, leaving 10 bases in between. Points the paper makes about the study in general: Assigning TCR associations to individual alleles was difficult when HLA alleles, especially DR and DQ, strongly co-occurred. According to a later analysis, TCR association rates differed among HLA loci, with DRB1 alleles showing the most associated TCRs and HLA-C alleles showing the fewest. Sequencing depth was assumed to be roughly uniform across donors in the presence/absence analyses, though that assumption may not hold. In a later analysis, several top co-occurrence clusters were reported to appear linked to parvovirus B19, influenza, CMV and Epstein-Barr virus. In an earlier analysis of about 540 of the donors, most TCR beta V segments were observed in productive rearrangements about 90% or about 30% of the time, broadly matching IMGT annotations. HLA typing was unavailable for some donors at each locus, so association tests used only the typed subset. In this cohort, only TCR beta chains were sequenced, and detectable features were limited by the absence of alpha or paired-chain data. In both the original and validation cohorts, the classifier was reported to diagnose cytomegalovirus status with high specificity and sensitivity. The authors suggested that the approach could potentially be generalized to other disease states and immunological phenotypes. The earlier analysis of a few hundred of the donors excluded some 15 rarely observed V segments, including chromosome 9 orphons, because counts were too low. A group of highly shared sequence variants was considered likely to be a technical artifact of the sequencing pipeline. A later analysis found that most CMV-associated TCR beta chains appeared HLA-restricted, with HLA associations seemingly driven largely by CMV exposure. CMV serostatus was the only immune exposure information available for the cohort. In a later analysis, HLA-associated TCR beta chains were found to be more clonally expanded and to have lower generation probabilities than equally common non-associated chains. In the study, approximately 150 TCR beta chains were listed as associated with cytomegalovirus. Linkage disequilibrium might explain the correlated functional status among segregating V segments, but an unknown experimental factor could not be excluded. In a later genetic analysis, a missense DCLRE1C variant was associated with V-gene and J-gene trimming of TCR beta chains, and the association was replicated in an independent cohort. Some IMGT-functional V segments, including TRBV6-2 and TRBV6-3, could not be distinguished by the 87-base-pair reads and were therefore excluded. A further reported finding was that TCR beta sequences accurately predicted the HLA-A and HLA-B alleles for most subjects in the first cohort. At a false discovery rate of 0.05, a later analysis linked 16,951 TCR beta sequences to specific HLA alleles. According to a later genetic analysis, donors in an Asian-associated ancestry cluster had fewer N-insertions in productive TCRs than the approximately 710-donor mean. Across donors, most TCR sequences were observed very rarely, whereas some public TCRs were present in many individuals. A few of the identified cytomegalovirus-associated TCR beta chains were confirmed in vitro to be specific for cytomegalovirus antigens.

Receptor libraries were prepared by the immunoSEQ multiplex PCR assay. A mixture of 60 forward primers for TCR Vbeta segments and 13 reverse primers for TCR Jbeta segments was used in the multiplex PCR. The CDR3 region of rearranged TCR beta genes was amplified from genomic DNA by a multiplex PCR assay. On the Illumina HiSeq System, the amplified TCR beta libraries were sequenced as 87-base-pair reads. In the source study's methods: Across the 500 to 850 repertoires, a later analysis counted tens of millions of unique TCR beta chains, approximately 12 million of which were shared by at least two donors. To remove PCR and sequencing errors, raw reads were error-corrected and collapsed into unique sequences using a nearest-neighbor algorithm that merged closely related sequences. Alignment of CDR3 sequences to IMGT reference sequences was used to assign V, D and J gene segments. Each retained sequence needed at least a six-nucleotide match to both a V gene segment and a J gene segment. Rearrangements were classified as productive when the CDR3 lacked stop codons and remained in frame with V and J, and all other rearrangements were classified as non-productive. CDR3 was defined by IMGT convention, running from the second conserved V-encoded cysteine to the conserved J-encoded phenylalanine. In an earlier analysis of around 640 of the donors, sequences lacking an unambiguous match to a single V gene segment were excluded. An earlier analysis of some 610 of the donors called V segments functional above 56.7% productive rearrangements and segregating when the between-donor standard deviation exceeded 5%. A statistical classification framework was developed to diagnose cytomegalovirus status using the catalog of TCR beta chain sequences. V and J gene assignment, in a later analysis, came from comparing TCR nucleotide sequences with IMGT/GENE-DB human TR gene sequences. The TCRdist pipeline was used in a later analysis to assign CDR3 sequences and most-parsimonious VDJ recombination scenarios. In a later analysis, each TCR beta chain was defined by its CDR3 amino acid sequence together with its V-gene family, and reads lacking a unique V-gene family were excluded. In a later analysis, 450 to 600 highly shared, low-generation-probability nucleotide sequences were removed to address suspected cross-contamination and a sequencing artifact. For each public chain, a later analysis derived a clonal expansion index from normalized ranks of inferred template counts within each repertoire. A later analysis computed generation probabilities with a VDJ recombination model fitted to out-of-frame rearrangements, and checked the results against IGoR. A later analysis scored TCR-TCR, TCR-HLA and TCR-CMV co-occurrence with hypergeometric tests, applying a repertoire-size bias correction to TCR pairs. A later analysis estimated false discovery rates by permuting HLA or CMV assignments 20 times. In a later analysis, co-occurring TCRs were grouped with DBSCAN, and TCRdist sequence similarity was added when clustering was performed within HLA-allele-positive subsets. Repertoires with fewer than 30,000 or more than 120,000 public chains were left out of co-occurrence clustering, as were about 5 repertoires with anomalous nucleotide sharing. TCRdb obtained this table from immuneACCESS and retained in-frame rearrangements with V and J assigned. These tables miss some clones; where compared with another copy, unresolved V genes account for less than half of the shortfall, and the remainder is unexplained. Clone size and V and J calls were adopted from that table, with D and trimming inferred from the DNA. The sample yields tens of thousands of clones; 75% were counted once. Together, the top ten hold 2.2% of the sample.

The cohort consisted of approximately 670 healthy bone marrow donors. At the time of sampling, every cohort member was nominally healthy, though immune exposures that went unrecorded were likely present. The donor was CMV seronegative and belonged to the group of approximately 320 seronegative cohort members. Each donor provided a peripheral blood sample, and peripheral blood mononuclear cells were used for TCR beta sequencing. Genomic DNA was extracted from the blood cell samples with the Qiagen DNeasy Blood Extraction Kit. For this clone: This receptor's antigen is unknown. Base qualities are not provided; no much larger clone lies one nucleotide away.

Rearrangement joined TRBV6-6 to TRBJ1-1; TRBD1 might be the D gene, on 5 matching bases. Sequenced material: PBMCs. The origin of this receptor is a man aged 35 to 55 in good health and CMV-seronegative. The CDR3: CAALTVNTEAFF. The nucleotides are TGTGCCGCCTTGACAGTGAACACTGAAGCTTTCTTT.